The source of this TCR beta chain is a study of OX40 agonist ivuxolimab in advanced cancers. Study summary: The diagnoses of dose-escalation patients were hepatocellular carcinoma, melanoma, renal cell or head and neck cancer. Of the patients, three showed partial responses, one with hepatocellular carcinoma and two with cutaneous melanoma.

The data were produced by immunoSEQ multiplex PCR, yet TCRdb's version contains in-frame clones alone and is incomplete. The sample comprises some 49,000 clones, about 85% of which are singletons, and approximately 20% rests with the top ten. The CDR3 consists of 13 residues. Trimming left V 1 base short and J 3 bases short, with 6 bases between. CDR1 is SEHNR and CDR2 is FQNEAQ in the germline V gene (reference sequence). The receptor was isolated from an adult with an advanced solid tumor such as melanoma, head and neck, liver or kidney cancer. Sequenced material: CD4+ or CD8+ T cells sorted from blood, taken in a trial of the OX40 agonist ivuxolimab. V usage is TRBV7-9 and J usage is TRBJ1-1, with no clear D. CDR3 in DNA: TGTGCCAGCAGCTTAGTGTCGGACACTGAAGCTTTCTTT. Translated: CASSLVSDTEAFF.